What follows are 3 T cell receptor beta chains derived from one specimen sequenced in a study of shared clonotypes between healthy human individuals. Data came from immunoSEQ multiplex PCR; TCRdb stores just in-frame clones and leaves some out. This table holds 2 million to 2.5 million clones, about nine tenths found once. Material for sequencing was naive CD4+ T cells from PBMCs. Subset meaning: CD45RA+ positively selected. The receptor set was obtained from a young man in good health. Some clones in this sample may be carry-over from other donors' samples.

This clone has only one observation. DNA of the CDR3: TGTGCCAGCAGTGACCGAGCCCCAATTTATAGCAATCAGCCCCAGCATTTT. Its translation: CASSDRAPIYSNQPQHF. The chain has TRBV2 and TRBJ1-5; D unclear. V was trimmed by 3 bases and J by 0 bases, leaving 15 bases between them. This CDR3 contains 17 residues. CDR1 is SNHLY and CDR2 is FYNNEI in the germline V gene.

Points on this clone: The sample holds other DNA sequences that translate to the same CDR3. The gene calls are TRBV5-1 and TRBJ2-3; tentative D call: TRBD1 (6 bases). Trimming took 2 bases from V and 2 from J, leaving 9 bases between them. The germline V gene has CDR1 SGHRS and CDR2 YFSETQ. CDR3 size: 14 residues. The CDR3 here is CASSFRGSTDTQYF. CDR3 in DNA: TGCGCCAGCAGCTTTAGGGGGTCCACAGATACGCAGTATTTT.

The chain joins TRBV19 to TRBJ2-5, with 9 nucleotides matching TRBD1. CDR3 length: 14 amino acids. The germline V gene has CDR1 LNHDA and CDR2 SQIVND (reference sequence). V shed 4 bases and J 0 bases; nucleotides not matched to a gene: 0. This chain's CDR3 is CASSRTGDQETQYF. The CDR3 coding sequence is TGTGCCAGTAGTAGGACAGGGGACCAAGAGACCCAGTACTTC.